The clone carrying this T cell receptor (beta chain) was found many times. Antigen specificity is unknown. This CDR3 comprises 15 residues. V was pared by 4 bases and J by 2 bases, with 14 bases between. Germline CDR1 is SGHTA and CDR2 is FQGNSA. This sample is drawn from a study of blood T cells in healthy people across ages. The study isolated at least 7 million PBMCs from each sample. Total RNA extraction produced at least 5.5 micrograms (per sample) for the study. Study results and caveats: Estimates based on one million T cells were treated as lower bounds. Unknown CMV status may confound age-related changes in expanded clones.

Primers used in a second PCR of roughly 6 to 11 cycles were a sample-barcoded 5' primer and a J-beta primer mix. TCRdb passed the 5' RACE reads through MiXCR, listing each CDR3 protein once. The data show hundreds of thousands of distinct CDR3 sequences, 32% seen once. The receptor comes from a woman older than 75 in good health. Sequencing used blood. The chain has TRBV7-2 and TRBJ2-5; tentatively, D is TRBD1 or TRBD2 (7 bases each). CDR3 nucleotides: TGTGCCAGCAGCTCCCGCGGGGGACAGCAAGAGACCCAGTACTTC. This encodes CASSSRGGQQETQYF.